The 15 T cell receptor beta chains presented below share a single source sample, sequenced in a study of tumor-infiltrating lymphocytes in primary liver carcinoma. Germline DNA was also extracted, with blood RNA taken from unsorted whole blood. A constant-region primer primed TCR beta cDNA synthesis from 400 to 550 ng of total RNA. Researchers made the TCR beta libraries by running three nested multiplex PCR rounds with slightly modified ARM-PCR. Running around 10 cycles apiece, the first two PCR rounds relied on TRBV1-TRBV30 forward primers together with a C-beta reverse primer. TCRdb redid the calling of the multiplex PCR reads with MiXCR, one entry per CDR3 protein. The sample has hundreds of thousands of distinct CDR3 sequences; 50% to 60% are singletons. The sample was peripheral blood. All receptors come from a young woman with primary liver carcinoma and hepatitis B virus infection.

As to this clonotype: The germline gene is not matched at one end of the junction; a read error may be the cause. The CDR3 region has the DNA TGTGCCAGCAGATCACAGGGGGGGGGGTACAATGAGCGGCTCTTC. Protein product: CASRSQGGGYNERLF. The chain combines TRBV6-6 with TRBJ2-1; tentatively, D is TRBD1 (8 bases). Germline CDR1 and CDR2: MNHNY and SVGAGI (reference sequence). CDR3 length: 15 residues.

The chain recombines TRBV10-2 with TRBJ1-1; 7 nucleotides agree with TRBD1. Germline loops: CDR1 WSHSY, CDR2 SAAADI. CDR3 length equals 13 residues. V dropped 7 bases and J dropped 5; count of bases not matched to a gene: 7. In nucleotides, the CDR3 is TGCGCCAGCACTATGACAGGGAGGACTGAAGCTTTCTTT. This encodes CASTMTGRTEAFF.

As regards this clonotype: A read error may account for a junction end that differs from germline. This chain joins TRBV29-1 and TRBJ2-5, with 9 bases lining up with TRBD1. Germline values: CDR1 SQVTM, CDR2 ANQGSEA. The CDR3 is 14 amino acids. CDR3 bases: TGCAGTGTGGAAACAGGGGGCCGAGGGGAGACCCAGCACTTC. The encoded protein is CSVETGGRGETQHF.

This clonotype was seen a single time. The junction differs from germline at one of its ends, possibly a read error. The chain recombines TRBV12-3 or TRBV12-4 with TRBJ2-2, with D unclear. The length of the CDR3 is 17 residues. The CDR3 spells CANSQHRSWRNIGELFF. The CDR3 bases are TGTGCCAACAGTCAGCACCGTAGCTGGAGAAACATCGGGGAGCTGTTTTTT.

Comment on this clonotype: A read error may explain this, as a much larger clone is one base away. This rearrangement joins TRBV6-5 to TRBJ2-7; TRBD2 agrees at 14 bases. This CDR3 has 16 amino acids. Germline assignment: CDR1 MNHEY and CDR2 SVGAGI. The CDR3 DNA sequence: TGTGCCAGCAATTACTCCCGGACTAGCGGGAGGTACGAGCAGTACTTC. Translation gives CASNYSRTSGRYEQYF.

In its sample, this clonotype was seen once. The CDR3 end shows no conserved phenylalanine or tryptophan, and so a read error is likely. This sequence joins TRBV5-1 and TRBJ2-5; TRBD1 is a possible D gene (6 bases). The germline gives CDR1 SGHRS, CDR2 YFSETQ. This CDR3 is 14 amino acids long. V was shortened by 8 bases and J by 2 bases, with 16 bases between the two germline ends. The CDR3 region is CASTHGQSQETQYL. CDR3 coding DNA: TGCGCCAGTACCCACGGACAGTCTCAAGAGACCCAGTACCTC.

Remarks on this clonotype: Because the CDR3 is missing its conserved closing phenylalanine or tryptophan, this is likely a read error. The V gene is TRBV11-3, the J gene TRBJ2-5, with TRBD1 matching over 10 bases. Matching the DNA end better, TRBJ2-1 makes the J call doubtful. This CDR3 has 15 amino acids. CDR1 is SGHNT, CDR2 YENEEA, per germline. The CDR3 DNA sequence: TGTGCCAGCAGCTACTCGACAGGGGGCGTAGAAACCCAGTTCTTG. It yields the protein CASSYSTGGVETQFL.

This chain joins TRBV28 and TRBJ1-4, with TRBD1 matching over 9 bases. The V and J ends lost 6 bases and 4 bases, in that order; junction bases with no gene match: 3. This CDR3 contains 14 residues. Germline CDR1 MDHEN, CDR2 SYDVKM. The CDR3 bases are TGTGCCAGCAGCCAGACAGGGGGTAATGAAAAACTGTTTTTT. Protein: CASSQTGGNEKLFF.

In regard to this clonotype: Likely a read error: the CDR3 ends without its conserved phenylalanine or tryptophan. The V gene is TRBV5-6, the J gene TRBJ2-5; no clear D. Germline CDR1 reads SGHDT; CDR2 reads YYEEEE. This CDR3 region has 15 residues. The V end lost 3 bases, the J end lost 1 base, and 13 bases lay between the germline ends. The CDR3 spells CASSSRVRFQETQYY. In DNA form, the CDR3 reads TGTGCCAGCAGCTCCCGGGTTAGATTCCAAGAGACCCAGTACTAC.

This clonotype was recorded at least ten times. The chain couples TRBV11-2 to TRBJ2-3; D not certain. Trimming removed 5 bases from V and 10 bases from J, with 25 bases in between. Germline values: CDR1 SGHAT, CDR2 FQNNGV. The CDR3 totals 16 residues. CDR3 sequence: CASSPQPSPAGGAQYF. CDR3 nucleotides: TGTGCCAGCAGCCCCCAACCCTCGCCAGCCGGCGGTGCGCAGTATTTT.

Notes on this clonotype: A much larger clonotype is one base distant, so this may be a read error. The CDR3 loop is CASSTLEVHFQETQYF. CDR3 coding DNA: TGTGCCAGCAGCACTTTAGAGGTACACTTCCAAGAGACCCAGTACTTC. The rearrangement joins TRBV5-6 to TRBJ2-5; no definite D call. There are 16 residues in the CDR3. V lost 4 bases and J 1 base, leaving 17 bases between the germline ends. Germline V gene sequence: CDR1 SGHDT, CDR2 YYEEEE.

Many counts were recorded for this clonotype. J is TRBJ1-2 and V is TRBV11-2; D remains unclear. With 5 bases removed from V and 6 bases from J, the gap between germline ends came to 22 bases. The CDR3 is 16 amino acids. Germline V lookup: CDR1 SGHAT, CDR2 FQNNGV. Here the CDR3 reads CASSRLVSIGADGYTF. CDR3 sequence (DNA): TGTGCCAGCAGCCGCCTTGTTTCCATTGGTGCGGATGGCTACACCTTC. The complete variable domain, with remaining parts taken from reference TRBV11-2 and TRBJ1-2, reads EAGVAQSPRYKIIEKRQSVAFWCNPISGHATLYWYQQILGQGPKLLIQFQNNGVVDDSQLPKDRFSAERLKGVDSTLKIQPAKLEDSAVYLCASSRLVSIGADGYTFGSGTRLTVV.

The chain links TRBV12-3 or TRBV12-4 to TRBJ2-1, with D possibly being TRBD2 (5 bases). The CDR3 runs 12 residues. V was shortened by 6 bases and J by 10 bases, with 13 bases between the two germline ends. The CDR3 DNA sequence: TGTGCCAGCAGCTGGACTCTTCTGGAGCAGTTCTTC. Residues: CASSWTLLEQFF.

Points on this clonotype: A much larger clone differs from this one at a single base, so this may be a read error. The gene calls are TRBV4-3 and TRBJ1-6, with D maybe TRBD1 (5 bases). This CDR3 region has 13 residues. Germline CDR1 and CDR2: LGHNA and YSLEER. Here the CDR3 reads CASSHSQGPPLPF. In nucleotides, the CDR3 is TGCGCCAGCAGCCACAGTCAGGGCCCACCCCTCCCCTTT.

This clonotype was seen just once. An end of the junction differs from the germline gene, which may be a read error. The gene calls are TRBV29-1 and TRBJ2-5; the D gene is possibly TRBD1 (6 bases). Per the germline V gene, CDR1 is SQVTM and CDR2 is ANQGSEA. The CDR3 runs 13 residues. CDR3 sequence: CSVVVGAQETQYF. The CDR3 nucleotides read TGCAGTGTTGTGGTGGGGGCCCAAGAGACCCAGTACTTC.